Presented here are 24 T cell receptor beta chains from one specimen sequenced in a study of blood T cells in healthy people across ages. Alongside a J-beta primer mix, a sample-barcoded 5' primer served in a second PCR lasting roughly 7 to 11 cycles. In TCRdb, the 5' RACE reads were re-called with MiXCR into one record per CDR3 protein. The sample shows over 1.5 million distinct CDR3 sequences, roughly 52% of them seen only once. Sequencing was carried out using blood. The receptor set was obtained from a woman in her forties in good health.

V usage is TRBV20-1 and J usage is TRBJ2-1, with 7 nucleotides matching TRBD2. Germline V gene lookup returns CDR1 DFQATT and CDR2 SNEGSKA (reference sequence). After removal of 2 bases from V and 0 bases from J, the junction contained 4 bases not matched to a gene. This CDR3 is 15 amino acids long. CDR3 nucleotides: TGCAGTGCTAGAAAGCGACTAGCCTCCTACAATGAGCAGTTCTTC. The encoded protein is CSARKRLASYNEQFF.

The gene calls are TRBV28 and TRBJ2-5; 10 nucleotides agree with TRBD2. Germline CDR1 reads MDHEN; CDR2 reads SYDVKM. V lost 5 bases to trimming and J lost 5 bases; unmatched junction nucleotides: 11. CDR3 length equals 16 residues. CDR3 protein: CASSVSGGTAMETQYF. Here the CDR3 DNA reads TGTGCCAGCAGTGTTAGCGGGGGGACGGCAATGGAGACCCAGTACTTC.

The chain couples TRBV6-1 to TRBJ2-5; 10 bases are shared with TRBD2. The V gene end was trimmed by 11 bases and the J gene end by 2 bases; junction bases not matched to a gene: 8. This CDR3 is built from 14 residues. Germline values: CDR1 MNHNS, CDR2 SASEGT. CDR3 sequence reads: CAGRRLAGQETQYF. As DNA, the CDR3 is TGTGCCGGCCGGAGACTAGCGGGTCAAGAGACCCAGTACTTC.

This chain connects TRBV2 to TRBJ1-2; 7 bases agree with TRBD1. The germline V gene has CDR1 SNHLY and CDR2 FYNNEI. V shed 9 bases, J shed 6 bases, and the junction held 16 bases outside the gene matches. CDR3 length: 15 residues. This chain's CDR3 is CARQQGSTGRDGYTF. DNA of the CDR3: TGTGCCAGACAGCAAGGCTCGACAGGGAGGGATGGCTACACCTTC.

This clonotype was observed a few times. The J gene is TRBJ2-3, the V gene TRBV20-1, with D possibly being TRBD2 (6 bases). The CDR3 is 12 amino acids. Germline CDR1 and CDR2: DFQATT and SNEGSKA (reference sequence). The CDR3: CRIRGAADTQYF. The CDR3 DNA reads TGCAGAATCCGCGGGGCCGCAGATACGCAGTATTTT.

The genes are TRBV29-1 and TRBJ2-5; D gene unclear. Trimming left V 6 bases short and J 4 bases short, with 12 bases between. CDR3 length: 12 amino acids. CDR1 and CDR2 from the germline V gene are SQVTM and ANQGSEA. The CDR3 spells CSVGRPGETQYF. The CDR3 DNA reads TGCAGCGTGGGTAGGCCGGGAGAGACCCAGTACTTC.

The rearrangement links TRBV7-8 to TRBJ1-1; 7 nucleotides agree with TRBD1. This CDR3 is 14 amino acids long. Germline V gene data show CDR1 as SGHVS and CDR2 as FQNEAQ. With 6 bases clipped from V and 4 bases from J, the junction kept 8 bases outside the gene matches. CDR3 coding DNA: TGTGCCAGCAGGAAAGGGGGCAGAAGCACTGAAGCTTTCTTT. This encodes CASRKGGRSTEAFF. Drawing the rest from reference TRBV7-8 and TRBJ1-1, the complete variable domain is GAGVSQSPRYKVAKRGQDVALRCDPISGHVSLFWYQQALGQGPEFLTYFQNEAQLDKSGLPSDRFFAERPEGSVSTLKIQRTQQEDSAVYLCASRKGGRSTEAFFGQGTRLTVV.

CDR3 DNA: TGTGCCAGCAGCCTTAGCGGGGGGGGCTCCAATGAGCAGTTCTTC. Translated: CASSLSGGGSNEQFF. This rearrangement joins TRBV3-1 to TRBJ2-1; TRBD2 agrees at 11 bases. J lost 6 bases, V lost 4 bases, and 5 bases had no gene match. Germline assignment: CDR1 LGHDT and CDR2 YNNKEL (reference sequence). The CDR3 covers 15 residues.

This chain uses TRBV12-3 or TRBV12-4 with TRBJ2-5, with 7 nucleotides matching TRBD2. V was clipped by 6 bases and J by 4 bases; unmatched bases: 5. This CDR3 is built from 13 residues. CDR3 protein: CASREGTIETQYF. CDR3 bases: TGTGCCAGCAGGGAGGGGACTATAGAGACCCAGTACTTC.

The chain couples TRBV10-2 to TRBJ2-2, with 10 bases aligning to TRBD1. Germline CDR1 is WSHSY and CDR2 is SAAADI. The CDR3 runs 15 residues. With 5 bases clipped from V and 2 bases from J, the junction kept 2 bases outside the gene matches. The CDR3 sequence: CASSPTGGNTGELFF. The CDR3 region has the DNA TGCGCCAGCAGTCCGACAGGGGGCAACACCGGGGAGCTGTTTTTT.

The rearrangement joins TRBV6-5 to TRBJ2-7; a weak D match, TRBD1 (6 bases). Germline CDR1 is MNHEY and CDR2 is SVGAGI. CDR3 length: 15 residues. Trimming took off 2 bases at V and 1 base at J, with 12 bases between the two ends. CDR3 DNA sequence: TGTGCCAGCAGTTACGTCCCAGGGGATTCCTACGAGCAGTACTTC. It encodes CASSYVPGDSYEQYF.

This chain joins TRBV20-1 and TRBJ2-4; tentatively, D is TRBD1 (6 bases). With the DNA end fitting TRBJ2-7 better, the J assignment may be wrong. CDR3 length: 13 residues. Germline assignment: CDR1 DFQATT and CDR2 SNEGSKA (reference sequence). In DNA, the CDR3 is TGCAGTGCTAGTCCAGGGGTAACCTACGAGCAGTACTTC. It specifies CSASPGVTYEQYF.

CDR3 amino acids: CASSLGQQIYTDTQYF. Here the CDR3 DNA reads TGTGCCAGCAGCTTAGGCCAGCAAATCTACACAGATACGCAGTATTTT. The V call is TRBV7-9, the J call TRBJ2-3; D not resolved. This CDR3 comprises 16 residues. The V end was cut by 1 base, the J end by 2 bases, with 13 bases between. CDR1 and CDR2 from the germline V gene are SEHNR and FQNEAQ (reference sequence).

The rearrangement joins TRBV6-5 to TRBJ2-1, with 11 bases that match TRBD2. CDR1 and CDR2 from the germline V gene are MNHEY and SVGAGI. V was clipped by 0 bases and J by 5 bases; unmatched bases: 12. This CDR3 is 19 amino acids long. This CDR3 is CASSYSSLAGEITNNEQFF. Here the CDR3 DNA reads TGTGCCAGCAGTTACTCGTCACTAGCGGGGGAGATTACTAACAATGAGCAGTTCTTC.

This clonotype was seen only a few times. The chain employs TRBV11-1 and TRBJ1-6; D is ambiguous. CDR3 size: 14 residues. V was cut by 3 bases and J by 0 bases, with 3 bases left in between. CDR1 is SGHAT, CDR2 FQDESV, per germline (reference sequence). Written as DNA, the CDR3 is TGTGCCAGCAGCTTTAACTCCTATAATTCACCCCTCCACTTT. This sequence encodes CASSFNSYNSPLHF.

J is TRBJ2-3 and V is TRBV20-1; D not certain. Germline V gene data show CDR1 as DFQATT and CDR2 as SNEGSKA (reference sequence). The CDR3 is 14 residues long. V was pared by 1 base and J by 3 bases, with 11 bases between. The chain's CDR3 is CSARAPLRTDTQYF. The CDR3 coding sequence is TGCAGTGCTAGAGCCCCACTCAGAACAGATACGCAGTATTTT.

In DNA form, the CDR3 reads TGCGCCAGCAGCTTGGCCTCGACAGCGGATGGCTACACCTTC. Encoded protein: CASSLASTADGYTF. This chain joins TRBV5-1 and TRBJ1-2; D perhaps matches TRBD1 (5 bases). V lost 0 bases and J 6 bases, leaving 12 bases between the germline ends. Germline lookup yields CDR1 SGHRS and CDR2 YFSETQ. The CDR3 loop spans 14 amino acids.

The rearrangement uses TRBV10-3 and TRBJ1-2; D is perhaps TRBD1 (5 bases). The length of the CDR3 is 13 residues. Trimming removed 5 bases from V and 4 bases from J, with 11 bases in between. Germline loops: CDR1 ENHRY, CDR2 SYGVKD. CDR3 coding DNA: TGTGCCATCAGTCGGGACGGGAGCTATGGCTACACCTTC. Translation gives CAISRDGSYGYTF.

This clonotype occurred a few times. The gene calls are TRBV2 and TRBJ2-7; D is perhaps TRBD2 (6 bases). Germline values: CDR1 SNHLY, CDR2 FYNNEI. The CDR3 sequence is 14 residues long. The ends were cut back, 3 bases at V and 1 base at J, with 10 bases in the middle. CDR3 in amino acids: CASSDAGSSYEQYF. In DNA form, the CDR3 reads TGTGCCAGCAGTGACGCGGGGTCTTCCTACGAGCAGTACTTC.

The J gene is TRBJ2-4, the V gene TRBV3-1, with TRBD1 as a possible D gene (6 bases). Looked up from germline, CDR1 is LGHDT and CDR2 is YNNKEL (reference sequence). V was clipped by 5 bases and J by 15 bases, with 20 bases between them. The CDR3 loop spans 13 amino acids. CDR3 protein: CASSKVAGRGSYF. The DNA of the CDR3 is TGTGCCAGCAGCAAGGTGGCGGGCAGGGGTTCGTACTTC.

This clonotype was counted between two and nine times. V is TRBV20-1 and J is TRBJ2-3; the match to TRBD2 covers 11 bases. Germline lookup yields CDR1 DFQATT and CDR2 SNEGSKA (reference sequence). This CDR3 has 15 amino acids. J lost 5 bases, V lost 6 bases, and 10 bases had no gene match. The CDR3 DNA reads TGCAGTGCGGATCTAGCGGGGGGAACACAAGATACGCAGTATTTT. It yields the protein CSADLAGGTQDTQYF.

Only one count was recorded for this clonotype. V gene TRBV5-1 combines with J gene TRBJ1-2; unclear D gene. V was shortened by 4 bases and J by 3 bases, with 13 bases between the two germline ends. This CDR3 is built from 14 residues. Germline V gives CDR1 SGHRS, CDR2 YFSETQ. The CDR3 nucleotides are TGCGCCAGCAGCGGGCAGGTCCGGGACTATGGCTACACCTTC. Translating gives CASSGQVRDYGYTF.

This clonotype was seen only a few times. The V and J genes are TRBV13 and TRBJ2-1, with D possibly being TRBD2 (6 bases). V lost 5 bases to trimming and J lost 12 bases, with 23 bases between them. CDR3 size: 15 residues. Per germline, CDR1 PRHDT and CDR2 FYEKMQ (reference sequence). The CDR3 bases are TGTGCCAGCAGCCCACGAGACTCCATAGCGGCAGCGCAGTTCTTC. The encoded protein is CASSPRDSIAAAQFF.

The J gene is TRBJ2-2, the V gene TRBV7-2; 8 positions agree with TRBD2. The CDR3 consists of 14 residues. Trimming removed 6 bases from V and 6 bases from J; junction bases left unmatched: 6. Germline V gives CDR1 SGHTA, CDR2 FQGNSA. The CDR3 nucleotides read TGTGCCAGCAGACCGGGGGGGAGCCCCGGGGAGCTGTTTTTT. It codes for CASRPGGSPGELFF.